Listed here are 24 T cell receptor beta chains from one sample, sequenced in a study of blood T cell repertoires in COVID-19. Some clones are missing from TCRdb's copy, which holds only in-frame ones; the method was immunoSEQ multiplex PCR. The sample lists around 620,000 clones, 80% to 90% seen once, with over 0.2% in the top ten. The specimen sequenced was peripheral blood. These receptors were collected from a woman aged 18-30 years with acute or convalescent COVID-19.

V usage is TRBV6-5 and J usage is TRBJ1-4; 10 bases align to TRBD1. The ends lost 5 bases at V and 5 bases at J; junction bases unmatched: 5. Germline CDR1 reads MNHEY; CDR2 reads SVGAGI. The CDR3 has 15 residues. CDR3 DNA sequence: TGTGCCAGCAGTATTAGGACAGGGGGGAATGAAAAACTGTTTTTT. The encoded protein is CASSIRTGGNEKLFF.

V usage is TRBV11-2 and J usage is TRBJ1-1, with 7 bases that match TRBD1. The CDR3 loop spans 16 amino acids. Germline V lookup: CDR1 SGHAT, CDR2 FQNNGV. With 1 base clipped from V and 0 bases from J, the junction kept 5 bases outside the gene matches. The CDR3 region is CASSLAGQIMNTEAFF. CDR3 DNA: TGTGCCAGCAGCTTAGCGGGACAGATAATGAACACTGAAGCTTTCTTT. Full variable domain (rest looked up from reference TRBV11-2 and TRBJ1-1): EAGVAQSPRYKIIEKRQSVAFWCNPISGHATLYWYQQILGQGPKLLIQFQNNGVVDDSQLPKDRFSAERLKGVDSTLKIQPAKLEDSAVYLCASSLAGQIMNTEAFFGQGTRLTVV.

The V gene is TRBV7-2, the J gene TRBJ1-5; TRBD1 might be the D (5 bases). The CDR3 is 15 amino acids. Germline V gene data show CDR1 as SGHTA and CDR2 as FQGNSA. Trimming removed 0 bases from V and 9 bases from J, with 15 bases in between. CDR3 sequence: CASSLARGGAGPQHF. For the CDR3, the DNA is TGTGCCAGCAGCTTAGCGCGGGGAGGGGCCGGGCCCCAGCATTTT.

This chain uses TRBV6-4 with TRBJ2-3; 7 bases fit TRBD2. Germline V CDR1 and CDR2: MRHNA, SNTAGT. The CDR3 sequence is 15 residues long. Unmatched junction bases numbered 6, after V lost 5 bases and J lost 1 base. CDR3 residues: CASSPRSGGTDTQYF. For the CDR3, the DNA is TGTGCCAGCAGTCCACGGAGCGGGGGCACAGATACGCAGTATTTT.

The CDR3: CASSLNRVGTEAFF. The CDR3 DNA sequence: TGTGCCAGCAGTTTAAACAGGGTAGGAACTGAAGCTTTCTTT. The chain links TRBV27 to TRBJ1-1; the D gene is possibly TRBD1 (6 bases). The CDR3 is 14 amino acids. Germline loops: CDR1 MNHEY, CDR2 SMNVEV (reference sequence). The V gene lost 2 bases and the J gene lost 5 bases, with 12 bases spanning the gap.

The chain recombines TRBV6-5 with TRBJ2-7, with D possibly TRBD2 on 5 matching bases. Germline CDR1 MNHEY, CDR2 SVGAGI. The CDR3 is 13 residues long. Trimming stripped 4 bases from V and 4 bases from J, with 11 bases between. The CDR3 coding sequence is TGTGCCAGCAGTTCCGTGCCGGGGTACGAGCAGTACTTC. It encodes CASSSVPGYEQYF.

This clone appeared a single time. V gene TRBV4-1 combines with J gene TRBJ2-3, with a possible D match to TRBD1 (6 bases). The germline gives CDR1 MGHRA, CDR2 YSYEKL. CDR3 length equals 15 residues. Trimming cost V 1 base and J 3 bases, with 11 bases left between them. The CDR3 spells CASSQGTVETDTQYF. The CDR3 nucleotides read TGCGCCAGCAGCCAAGGGACAGTGGAAACAGATACGCAGTATTTT.

This chain joins TRBV6-6 and TRBJ2-2; D gene uncertain. The CDR3 runs 12 residues. Germline V gene data show CDR1 as MNHNY and CDR2 as SVGAGI (reference sequence). Trimming took off 3 bases at V and 5 bases at J, with 4 bases between the two ends. The CDR3 DNA sequence: TGTGCCAGCAGTTATCGGACCGGGGAGCTGTTTTTT. Translated, it gives CASSYRTGELFF.

The chain links TRBV6-4 to TRBJ1-2; D is perhaps TRBD1 (5 bases). In germline, CDR1 is MRHNA, CDR2 SNTAGT. V shed 8 bases and J shed 6 bases, with 16 bases lying between them. The length of the CDR3 is 13 residues. CDR3 sequence: CASSEGGADGYTF. CDR3 in DNA: TGTGCCAGCTCAGAAGGAGGGGCGGATGGCTACACCTTC.

V gene TRBV5-1 combines with J gene TRBJ2-3; TRBD2 aligns across 12 bases. After removal of 0 bases from V and 0 bases from J, the junction contained 5 bases not matched to a gene. Per the germline V gene, CDR1 is SGHRS and CDR2 is YFSETQ. The CDR3 totals 18 residues. The CDR3 loop is CASSLAGLAGQSTDTQYF. The DNA of the CDR3 is TGCGCCAGCAGCTTGGCCGGACTAGCGGGGCAAAGCACAGATACGCAGTATTTT.

The gene calls are TRBV5-5 and TRBJ2-1, with D possibly TRBD2 on 5 matching bases. V lost 0 bases, J lost 7 bases, and 8 bases lay in between. In germline, CDR1 is SGHKS, CDR2 YYEKEE (reference sequence). The CDR3 length is 13 residues. The CDR3 DNA reads as TGTGCCAGCAGCTTGGACAGACTAAATGAGCAGTTCTTC. This encodes CASSLDRLNEQFF.

V and J are TRBV27 and TRBJ1-2; 11 positions agree with TRBD1. V was pared by 7 bases and J by 4 bases, with 8 bases of the junction left unmatched. From germline, CDR1 is MNHEY and CDR2 SMNVEV (reference sequence). The CDR3 runs 15 residues. DNA of the CDR3: TGTGCCAGCACCGGACAGGGGGCGCCTGGCTATGGCTACACCTTC. Translating gives CASTGQGAPGYGYTF.

This clone appeared a few times. The rearrangement uses TRBV6-5 and TRBJ1-1; tentatively, D is TRBD1 (5 bases). The length of the CDR3 is 15 residues. V shed 7 bases and J shed 1 base, with 16 bases lying between them. Germline V lookup: CDR1 MNHEY, CDR2 SVGAGI. CDR3 in DNA: TGTGCCAGCACTGGGGCATCGAAGGGGAACACTGAAGCTTTCTTT. Translation: CASTGASKGNTEAFF.

This chain connects TRBV7-9 to TRBJ1-1; 7 bases line up with TRBD1. CDR3 length equals 16 residues. Germline lookup yields CDR1 SEHNR and CDR2 FQNEAQ (reference sequence). The trim removed 2 bases at V and 6 bases at J, leaving 12 bases unmatched. CDR3 loop: CASSLPNQTGESEAFF. In DNA form, the CDR3 reads TGTGCCAGCAGCTTACCCAATCAAACAGGGGAATCTGAAGCTTTCTTT.

This clone was detected only once. The chain employs TRBV12-3 or TRBV12-4 and TRBJ1-4; TRBD1 is a possible D gene (5 bases). The V and J ends lost 6 bases and 5 bases respectively, with 10 bases between them. This CDR3 is built from 13 residues. CDR3 protein: CASRLGGNEKLFF. The CDR3 DNA reads TGTGCCAGCAGGCTGGGGGGGAATGAAAAACTGTTTTTT.

The chain links TRBV7-2 to TRBJ2-1; 8 positions agree with TRBD2. The CDR3 runs 15 residues. Germline CDR1 is SGHTA and CDR2 is FQGNSA. V lost 4 bases to trimming and J lost 9 bases; unmatched junction nucleotides: 11. CDR3 bases: TGTGCCAGCAGCTGGACGGGGGGGGGCGGTAGTGAGCAGTTCTTC. Amino acid sequence: CASSWTGGGGSEQFF.

The chain recombines TRBV30 with TRBJ2-3, with D perhaps TRBD2 (6 bases). The length of the CDR3 is 14 residues. Germline V gene lookup returns CDR1 GTSNPN and CDR2 SVGIG (reference sequence). V was shortened by 0 bases and J by 7 bases, with 14 bases between the two germline ends. The CDR3 DNA is TGTGCCTGGAGTGTATCGGGAGTCTTCAATACGCAGTATTTT. Residues: CAWSVSGVFNTQYF. Using reference TRBV30 and TRBJ2-3 for the parts outside the CDR3, the full variable domain is SQTIHQWPATLVQPVGSPLSLECTVEGTSNPNLYWYRQAAGRGLQLLFYSVGIGQISSEVPQNLSASRPQDRQFILSSKKLLLSDSGFYLCAWSVSGVFNTQYFGPGTRLTVL.

The rearrangement uses TRBV19 and TRBJ1-1; 9 nucleotides match TRBD1. V gave up 4 bases and J gave up 7 bases; unmatched junction bases: 4. CDR1 and CDR2 (germline): LNHDA, SQIVND (reference sequence). This CDR3 is 13 amino acids long. The CDR3 reads CASSRKDRGEAFF. The CDR3 DNA follows: TGTGCCAGTAGTAGAAAGGACAGGGGTGAAGCTTTCTTT.

This chain joins TRBV5-1 and TRBJ1-1; TRBD1 matches at 8 bases. After removal of 3 bases from V and 3 bases from J, the junction contained 4 bases not matched to a gene. This CDR3 is 14 amino acids long. Germline V gives CDR1 SGHRS, CDR2 YFSETQ. The CDR3, as DNA: TGCGCCAGCAGCTGGACAGGGTCCGACACTGAAGCTTTCTTT. Its protein product is CASSWTGSDTEAFF.

The rearrangement uses TRBV11-3 and TRBJ2-4, with D possibly TRBD2 on 5 matching bases. Germline assignment: CDR1 SGHNT and CDR2 YENEEA. The CDR3 is made up of 20 amino acids. V lost 4 bases to trimming and J lost 0 bases, with 25 bases between them. The CDR3 loop is CASSSRLRGKGKLAKNIQYF. CDR3 coding DNA: TGTGCCAGCAGCTCGAGGTTACGGGGTAAGGGAAAACTAGCCAAAAACATTCAGTACTTC.

The chain carries TRBV3-1 (or the pseudogene TRBV3-2) and TRBJ1-2, with D possibly TRBD1 on 6 matching bases. The CDR3 is made up of 14 amino acids. Trimming removed 0 bases at V and 8 bases at J, with 13 bases between. CDR1 is LGHDT and CDR2 is YNNKEL in the germline V gene (reference sequence). Written as DNA, the CDR3 is TGTGCCAGCAGCCAAGATGGTTGGGGGCAGGGCTACACCTTC. Protein product: CASSQDGWGQGYTF.

The chain uses TRBV4-1 and TRBJ2-7; the match to TRBD1 covers 8 bases. Trimming cost V 5 bases and J 4 bases; bases outside gene matches: 10. The length of the CDR3 is 15 residues. Looked up from germline, CDR1 is MGHRA and CDR2 is YSYEKL. The DNA for the CDR3 is TGCGCCAGCAGCGGGCAGGACAGGGTCGGGTACGAGCAGTACTTC. Residues: CASSGQDRVGYEQYF.

The J gene is TRBJ1-6, the V gene TRBV5-8; possibly TRBD1 for D (5 bases). CDR1 is SGHTS, CDR2 YDEGEE, per germline. Trimming took off 3 bases at V and 0 bases at J, with 10 bases between the two ends. This CDR3 spans 16 amino acids. CDR3: CASSSGGGSYNSPLHF. CDR3 DNA: TGTGCCAGCAGCTCGGGGGGGGGCTCCTATAATTCACCCCTCCACTTT.

The chain has TRBV4-1 and TRBJ2-3, with 14 bases lining up with TRBD2. CDR3 length equals 16 residues. Germline V gene data show CDR1 as MGHRA and CDR2 as YSYEKL. The ends lost 7 bases at V and 1 base at J; junction bases unmatched: 4. CDR3 nucleotide sequence: TGCGCCAGCAACCCGGGACTAGCGGGGGGCACAGATACGCAGTATTTT. Translated, it gives CASNPGLAGGTDTQYF.